The present T cell receptor beta chain was sequenced within a study of sequential checkpoint blockade in melanoma. Study-wide background: Each arm's sequence ended with maintenance nivolumab.

The treatment denotes: randomized to nivolumab then ipilimumab (arm A) or the reverse (arm B). None of the patients previously received DNA-damaging chemotherapy. Looked up from germline, CDR1 is MDHEN and CDR2 is SYDVKM. The CDR3 runs 16 residues. V lost 7 bases to trimming and J lost 8 bases, with 21 bases between them. Profiling relied on immunoSEQ multiplex PCR, and the TCRdb table lists in-frame clones only, not all of them. The sample includes about 3,500 clones, around half of them seen just once. J is TRBJ1-6 and V is TRBV28, with D possibly TRBD1 on 6 matching bases. This material consisted of CD8+ T cells sorted from blood (inferred from file names), taken from a patient given nivolumab and ipilimumab in sequence. This clonotype was sampled from a human donor with melanoma. In DNA, the CDR3 is TGTGCCAGCACCAAAACGGGGGGCCAGTGGGATTCACCCCTCCACTTT. It translates to CASTKTGGQWDSPLHF.